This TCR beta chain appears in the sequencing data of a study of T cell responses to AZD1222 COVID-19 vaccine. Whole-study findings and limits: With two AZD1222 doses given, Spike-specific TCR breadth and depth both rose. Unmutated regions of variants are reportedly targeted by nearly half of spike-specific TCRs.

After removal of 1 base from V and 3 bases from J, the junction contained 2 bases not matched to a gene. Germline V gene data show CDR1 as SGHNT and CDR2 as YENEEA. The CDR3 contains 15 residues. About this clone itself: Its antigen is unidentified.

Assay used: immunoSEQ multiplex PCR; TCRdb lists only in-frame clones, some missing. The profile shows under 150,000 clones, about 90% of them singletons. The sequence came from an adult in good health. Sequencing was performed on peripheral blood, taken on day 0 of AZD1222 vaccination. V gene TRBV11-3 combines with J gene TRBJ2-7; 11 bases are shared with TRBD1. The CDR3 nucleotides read TGTGCCAGCAGCTTAGCTGGGACAGGGGGCTACGAGCAGTACTTC. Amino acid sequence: CASSLAGTGGYEQYF. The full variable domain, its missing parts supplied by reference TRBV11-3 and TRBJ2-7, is EAGVVQSPRYKIIEKKQPVAFWCNPISGHNTLYWYLQNLGQGPELLIRYENEEAVDDSQLPKDRFSAERLKGVDSTLKIQPAELGDSAVYLCASSLAGTGGYEQYFGPGTRLTVT.